The present T cell receptor (beta chain) was sequenced within a study of response to subunit inactivated influenza vaccine. V lost 7 bases to trimming and J lost 2 bases, with 12 bases between them. This CDR3 spans 13 amino acids. The V gene's germline CDR1 is MNHNS and CDR2 SASEGT. TCRdb reprocessed the RT-PCR reads via MiXCR and lists one record per CDR3 protein. The sample consists of about 570,000 distinct CDR3 sequences, about 10% of them appearing once. These data also formed part of another study, on T cells expressing NK-cell markers. Per that paper: TCR beta cDNA was made by 5'RACE template switching with UMIs. These clonotypes also led the CD3+CD56-NKG2C+ fraction in four donors.

V usage is TRBV6-1 and J usage is TRBJ2-7; tentatively, D is TRBD1 (5 bases). This sequence originates from a man aged 45-60 years who received an inactivated influenza vaccine. Sequenced here: PBMCs from blood, sampled on the day of vaccination. CDR3 sequence (DNA): TGTGCCAGCACCCCAGGGCTACCCTACGAGCAGTACTTC. Translated, it gives CASTPGLPYEQYF.